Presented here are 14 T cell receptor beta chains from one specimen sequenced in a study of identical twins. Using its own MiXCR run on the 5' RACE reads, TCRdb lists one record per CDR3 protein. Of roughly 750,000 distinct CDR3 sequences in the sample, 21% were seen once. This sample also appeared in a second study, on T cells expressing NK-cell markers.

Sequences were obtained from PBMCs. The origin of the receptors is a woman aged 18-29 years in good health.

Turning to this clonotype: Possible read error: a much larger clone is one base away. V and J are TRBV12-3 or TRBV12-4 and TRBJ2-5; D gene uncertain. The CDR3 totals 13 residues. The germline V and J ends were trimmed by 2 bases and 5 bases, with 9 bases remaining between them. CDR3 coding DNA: TGTGCCAGCAGTTTAAACGTGGGGGAGACCCAGTACTTC. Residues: CASSLNVGETQYF.

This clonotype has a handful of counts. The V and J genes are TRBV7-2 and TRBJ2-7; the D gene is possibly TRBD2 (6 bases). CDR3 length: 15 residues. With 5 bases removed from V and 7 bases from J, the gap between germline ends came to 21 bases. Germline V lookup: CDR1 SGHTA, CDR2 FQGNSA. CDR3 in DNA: TGTGCCAGCAGCCGAAGCGGGCCCGGGGGTGGGGAGCAGTACTTC. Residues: CASSRSGPGGGEQYF.

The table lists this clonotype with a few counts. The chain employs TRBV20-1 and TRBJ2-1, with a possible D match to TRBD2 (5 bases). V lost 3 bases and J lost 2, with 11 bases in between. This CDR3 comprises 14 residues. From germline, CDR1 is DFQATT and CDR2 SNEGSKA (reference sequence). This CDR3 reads CSASYQRPYNEQFF. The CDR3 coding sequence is TGCAGTGCTAGTTACCAGCGGCCCTACAATGAGCAGTTCTTC.

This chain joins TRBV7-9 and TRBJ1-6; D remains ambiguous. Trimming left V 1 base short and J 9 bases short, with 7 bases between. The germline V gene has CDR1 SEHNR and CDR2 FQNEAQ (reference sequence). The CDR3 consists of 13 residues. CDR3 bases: TGTGCCAGCAGCTTAGGTCTGGGTTCACCCCTCCACTTT. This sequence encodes CASSLGLGSPLHF.

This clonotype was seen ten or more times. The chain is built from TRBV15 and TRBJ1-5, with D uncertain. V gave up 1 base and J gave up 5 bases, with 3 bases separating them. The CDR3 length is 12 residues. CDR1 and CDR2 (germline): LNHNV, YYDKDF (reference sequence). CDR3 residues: CATSRVDQPQHF. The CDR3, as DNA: TGTGCCACCAGCAGAGTGGATCAGCCCCAGCATTTT.

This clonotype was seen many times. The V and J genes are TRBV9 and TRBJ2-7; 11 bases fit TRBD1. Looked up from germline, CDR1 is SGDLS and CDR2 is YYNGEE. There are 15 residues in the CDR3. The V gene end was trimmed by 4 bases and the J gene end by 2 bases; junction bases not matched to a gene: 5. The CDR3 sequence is CASSLGTGGTYEQYF. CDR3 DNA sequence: TGTGCCAGCAGCTTAGGGACAGGGGGTACCTACGAGCAGTACTTC.

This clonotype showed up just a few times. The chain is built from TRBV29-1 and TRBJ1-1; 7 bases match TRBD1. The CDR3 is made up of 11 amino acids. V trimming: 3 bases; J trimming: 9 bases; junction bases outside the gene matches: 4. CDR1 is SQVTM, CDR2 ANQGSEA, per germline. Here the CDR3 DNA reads TGCAGCGTTGAGGTGGGACAGAAAGCTTTCTTT. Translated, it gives CSVEVGQKAFF.

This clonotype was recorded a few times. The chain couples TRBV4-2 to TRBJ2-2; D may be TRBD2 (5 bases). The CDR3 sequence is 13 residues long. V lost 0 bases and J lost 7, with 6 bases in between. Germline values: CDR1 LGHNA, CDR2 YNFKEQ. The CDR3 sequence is CASSQDRDGELFF. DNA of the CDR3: TGTGCCAGCAGCCAAGATCGGGACGGGGAGCTGTTTTTT.

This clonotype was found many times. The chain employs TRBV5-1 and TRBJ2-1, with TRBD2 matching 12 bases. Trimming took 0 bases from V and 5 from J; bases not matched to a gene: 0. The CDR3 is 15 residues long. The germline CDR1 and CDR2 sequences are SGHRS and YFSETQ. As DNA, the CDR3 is TGCGCCAGCAGCTTGGGGACTAGCGGGGACAATGAGCAGTTCTTC. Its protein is CASSLGTSGDNEQFF.

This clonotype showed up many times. Here the CDR3 DNA reads TGTGCCATCAGGACGAAATCCGGGGAGCTGTTTTTT. This codes for CAIRTKSGELFF. The gene calls are TRBV12-3 or TRBV12-4 and TRBJ2-2; no definite D call. V lost 10 bases to trimming and J lost 6 bases, with 12 bases between them. The CDR3 has 12 amino acids.

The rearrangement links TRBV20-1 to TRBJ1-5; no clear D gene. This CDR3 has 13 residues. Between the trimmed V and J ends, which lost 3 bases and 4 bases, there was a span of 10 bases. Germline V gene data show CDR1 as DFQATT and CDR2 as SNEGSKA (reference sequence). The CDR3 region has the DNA TGCAGTGCTAGCGCGTCGGAGAATCAGCCCCAGCATTTT. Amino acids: CSASASENQPQHF.

The CDR3 is CASSPSTGFNEQFF. The DNA for the CDR3 is TGTGCCAGCAGCCCTTCGACTGGATTCAATGAGCAGTTCTTC. V usage is TRBV5-6 and J usage is TRBJ2-1, with D uncertain. Germline-derived CDR1 and CDR2 are SGHDT and YYEEEE. CDR3 length equals 14 residues. Trimming removed 4 bases at V and 6 bases at J, with 14 bases between.

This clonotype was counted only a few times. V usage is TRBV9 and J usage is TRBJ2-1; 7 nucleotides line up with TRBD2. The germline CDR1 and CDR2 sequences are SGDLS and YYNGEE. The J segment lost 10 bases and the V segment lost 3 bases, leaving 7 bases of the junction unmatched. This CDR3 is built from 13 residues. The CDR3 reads CASSDLWRGEQFF. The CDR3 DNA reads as TGTGCCAGCAGCGATTTATGGCGGGGGGAGCAGTTCTTC.

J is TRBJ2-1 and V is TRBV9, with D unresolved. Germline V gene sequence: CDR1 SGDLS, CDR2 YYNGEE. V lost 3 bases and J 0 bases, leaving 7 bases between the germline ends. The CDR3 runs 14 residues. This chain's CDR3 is CASSAEDSYNEQFF. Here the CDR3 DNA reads TGTGCCAGCAGCGCAGAGGACTCCTACAATGAGCAGTTCTTC.